Listed below are T cell receptor beta chains from one sample, sequenced in a study of blood T cell repertoires in COVID-19. The assay was immunoSEQ multiplex PCR, and TCRdb's table has in-frame clones only and misses some. The sample includes over 75,000 clones, 82% of them seen just once. Sequenced sample: peripheral blood. These receptors were collected from a woman of 80 years or more with acute or convalescent COVID-19. CDR3s include the opening cysteine and the closing phenylalanine or tryptophan. A D gene is named only where the DNA matches it firmly. The size field is filled for only some rows; it gives once, few, many or a size class.

d_call	v_call	j_call	clone_size	cdr3_nt	cdr3_aa
NA	TRBV28	TRBJ1-5	NA	TGTGCCAGCAGCTCGGGCGGGGGGTCCATAGCCCAGCATTTT	CASSSGGGSIAQHF
NA	TRBV10-1	TRBJ1-1	NA	TGCGCCAGCAGAAGGAGGCCGAATTGTTTCTTT	CASRRRPNCFF
NA	TRBV5-1	TRBJ1-1	NA	TGCGCCAGCAGCTTGGCTGTCGGGGGGGTGAACACTGAAGCTTTCTTT	CASSLAVGGVNTEAFF
NA	TRBV19	TRBJ2-7	NA	TGTGCCAACACAACAGGGTCCCCCAACGAGCAGTACTTC	CANTTGSPNEQYF
NA	TRBV27	TRBJ2-1	NA	TGTGCCAGCAGTTTGAGCGGACCTTACAATGAGCAGTTCTTC	CASSLSGPYNEQFF
TRBD1	TRBV9	TRBJ2-2	NA	TGTGCCAGCAGCCTACGACAGGGGGCCGGGGAGCTGTTTTTT	CASSLRQGAGELFF
NA	TRBV18	TRBJ2-2	NA	TGTGCCAGCTCACCACGTCTAGATTGGGTGGTGACCGGGGAGCTGTTTTTT	CASSPRLDWVVTGELFF
NA	TRBV7-6	TRBJ2-2	NA	TGTGCCAGCAGCTTAGAGGCAGGGACGAACACCGGGGAGCTGTTTTTT	CASSLEAGTNTGELFF
TRBD1	TRBV28	TRBJ2-1	few	TGTGCCAGCAGTTTACCCTCCGGGACAGGGTCGGGCAATGAGCAGTTCTTC	CASSLPSGTGSGNEQFF
NA	TRBV11-2	TRBJ2-7	NA	TGTGCCAGCAGCTTAGTGGCGGTTTCCCCCGAGCAGTACTTC	CASSLVAVSPEQYF
TRBD2	TRBV6-1	TRBJ2-5	NA	TGTGCCAGCAGTGATGGGCTAGCGGCCCTTGGGGAGACCCAGTACTTC	CASSDGLAALGETQYF
NA	TRBV6-5	TRBJ1-5	few	TGTGCCAGCCAGTATACAGGGTCCAATCAGCCCCAGCATTTT	CASQYTGSNQPQHF
TRBD1	TRBV7-9	TRBJ2-4	once	TGTGCCAGCAGCTTAGGCCGACAGGGTGCCAAAAACATTCAGTACTTC	CASSLGRQGAKNIQYF
NA	TRBV10-3	TRBJ2-7	NA	TGTGCCATCAGTCGTGAGGATCCGGCGTGGTTTTACGAGCAGTACTTC	CAISREDPAWFYEQYF
NA	TRBV10-2	TRBJ1-3	NA	TGCGCCAGCGCACAGGGTATAACCAGTTCTGGAAACACCATATATTTT	CASAQGITSSGNTIYF
TRBD2	TRBV13	TRBJ2-3	NA	TGTGCCAGCAGCTCCTATAGCGGGGGGACCGAGAAGTGGCAGTATTTT	CASSSYSGGTEKWQYF
NA	TRBV5-1	TRBJ2-2	NA	TGCGCCAGCAGCTTGGGAGAGAACACCGGGGAGCTGTTTTTT	CASSLGENTGELFF
NA	TRBV19	TRBJ1-2	NA	TGTGCCAGTAGTGACAGCTCCGCGATCTATGGCTACACCTTC	CASSDSSAIYGYTF
TRBD2	TRBV3-1/TRBV3-2	TRBJ2-2	NA	TGTGCCAGCAGGCGGACTAGCGGGTTGAGGTCGGTATATGCCGGGGAGCTGTTTTTT	CASRRTSGLRSVYAGELFF
NA	TRBV4-2	TRBJ1-3	NA	TGTGCCAGCAGCCAAGGACGGAGGAGCTCTGGAAACACCATATATTTT	CASSQGRRSSGNTIYF
TRBD2	TRBV2	TRBJ2-1	NA	TGTGCCAGCAGGCCCCTAGCGGGAGGTACCTACAATGAGCAGTTCTTC	CASRPLAGGTYNEQFF
NA	TRBV27	TRBJ1-1	few	TGTGCCAGCTGTCCAGAACCGGACATCTCGAACACTGAAGCTTTCTTT	CASCPEPDISNTEAFF
NA	TRBV5-4	TRBJ2-4	NA	TGTGCCAGCAGCTTGGAAGGGAGTGAAAACATTCAGTACTTC	CASSLEGSENIQYF
TRBD2	TRBV9	TRBJ2-2	few	TGTGCCAGCAGCGTAGTAGCGGGAGGACCCACCGGGGAGCTGTTTTTT	CASSVVAGGPTGELFF
NA	TRBV5-1	TRBJ2-3	NA	TGCGCCAGCAGCTTGGCTACAGGAGCTAGCACAGATACGCAGTATTTT	CASSLATGASTDTQYF
TRBD1	TRBV7-3	TRBJ2-1	NA	TGTGCCAGCAGTCCTCCAGGGGGCAATGAGCAGTTCTTC	CASSPPGGNEQFF
NA	TRBV5-1	TRBJ2-1	NA	TGCGCCAGCAGCGGGGGGACCACTTACAATGAGCAGTTCTTC	CASSGGTTYNEQFF
NA	TRBV28	TRBJ2-5	NA	TGTGCCAGCAGTTTAACGGCCCCGGGGACCCAGTACTTC	CASSLTAPGTQYF
TRBD1	TRBV5-1	TRBJ1-1	NA	TGCGCCAGCAGCGAAAACAGGGGTGGCACTGAAGCTTTCTTT	CASSENRGGTEAFF
NA	TRBV18	TRBJ1-5	NA	TGTGCCAGCTCCTTAGAGTTACCAAATAGCAATCAGCCCCAGCATTTT	CASSLELPNSNQPQHF
NA	TRBV5-6	TRBJ1-1	NA	TGTGCCAGCAGCTGGCAGAACACTGAAGCTTTCTTT	CASSWQNTEAFF